This TCR beta chain is from a study of T cell responses to AZD1222 COVID-19 vaccine. Overall study context: Second-dose groups at about 4 or about 12 weeks were pooled.

The repertoire was sequenced with immunoSEQ multiplex PCR; TCRdb's copy has only in-frame clones and lacks some. The profile shows 130,000 or so clones, around nine tenths of them singletons. Comments on this clone: Its antigen is undetermined.

General study points: Spike-wide coverage was observed for vaccine-associated CD4 TCRs, with dominant responses at 160-218 and 743-854. Only five to seven AZD1222 recipients were seropositive at baseline. It was only after the peak T cell response that any repertoires were sampled.

The specimen comprised peripheral blood, sampled on day 0 of AZD1222 vaccination. This receptor was taken from an adult in good health.

CDR3 loop: CASSVERGVNTEAFF. The CDR3 bases are TGTGCCAGCAGCGTAGAGAGAGGGGTGAACACTGAAGCTTTCTTT. The V call is TRBV9, the J call TRBJ1-1, with a weak D call TRBD1 (5 bases). V lost 0 bases to trimming and J lost 0 bases, with 9 bases between them. The CDR3 loop spans 15 amino acids. In germline, CDR1 is SGDLS, CDR2 YYNGEE.